This T cell receptor beta chain was retrieved from a study of blood T cells in healthy people across ages. The extraction recovered at least 5 micrograms of total RNA per sample. A few counts support this clonotype. For the second PCR, which ran for roughly 6 to 11 cycles, a sample-barcoded 5' primer and a J-beta primer mix were used. All cDNA molecules were each tagged by a template-switch adaptor with 12 random nucleotides. MiXCR, run by TCRdb on the 5' RACE reads, gives a single entry per CDR3 protein. The sample includes under 800,000 distinct CDR3 sequences, 43% of them seen just once. Germline lookup yields CDR1 SNHLY and CDR2 FYNNEI. The junction had 9 bases not matched to a gene; V was cut back by 6 bases and J by 0 bases. The CDR3 runs 17 residues.

The rearrangement links TRBV2 to TRBJ1-2, with TRBD1 matching over 11 bases. The specimen was blood. The sequence was collected from a woman aged 55-70 years in good health. This CDR3 reads CASRAHGTGGANYGYTF. As DNA, the CDR3 is TGTGCCAGCAGGGCCCACGGGACAGGGGGAGCTAACTATGGCTACACCTTC.